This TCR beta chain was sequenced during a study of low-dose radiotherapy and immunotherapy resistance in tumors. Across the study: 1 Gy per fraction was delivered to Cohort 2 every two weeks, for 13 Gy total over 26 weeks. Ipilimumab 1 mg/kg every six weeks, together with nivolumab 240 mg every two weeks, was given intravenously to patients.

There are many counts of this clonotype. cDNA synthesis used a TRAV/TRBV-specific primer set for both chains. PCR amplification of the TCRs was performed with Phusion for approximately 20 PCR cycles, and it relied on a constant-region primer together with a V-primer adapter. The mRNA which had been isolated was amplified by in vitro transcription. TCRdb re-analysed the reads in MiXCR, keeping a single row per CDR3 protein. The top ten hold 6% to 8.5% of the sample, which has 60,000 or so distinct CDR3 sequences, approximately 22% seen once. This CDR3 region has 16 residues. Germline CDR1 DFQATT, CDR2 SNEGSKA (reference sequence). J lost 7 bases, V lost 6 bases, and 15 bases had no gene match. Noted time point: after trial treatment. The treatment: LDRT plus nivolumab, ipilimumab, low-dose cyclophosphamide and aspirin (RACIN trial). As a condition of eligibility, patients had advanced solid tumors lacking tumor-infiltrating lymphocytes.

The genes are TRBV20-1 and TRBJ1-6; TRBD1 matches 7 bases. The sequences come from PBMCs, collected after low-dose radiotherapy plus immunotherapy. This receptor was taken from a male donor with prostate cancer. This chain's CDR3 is CSATDILGTANSPLHF. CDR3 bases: TGCAGTGCCACGGACATCCTCGGGACAGCCAATTCACCCCTCCACTTT.